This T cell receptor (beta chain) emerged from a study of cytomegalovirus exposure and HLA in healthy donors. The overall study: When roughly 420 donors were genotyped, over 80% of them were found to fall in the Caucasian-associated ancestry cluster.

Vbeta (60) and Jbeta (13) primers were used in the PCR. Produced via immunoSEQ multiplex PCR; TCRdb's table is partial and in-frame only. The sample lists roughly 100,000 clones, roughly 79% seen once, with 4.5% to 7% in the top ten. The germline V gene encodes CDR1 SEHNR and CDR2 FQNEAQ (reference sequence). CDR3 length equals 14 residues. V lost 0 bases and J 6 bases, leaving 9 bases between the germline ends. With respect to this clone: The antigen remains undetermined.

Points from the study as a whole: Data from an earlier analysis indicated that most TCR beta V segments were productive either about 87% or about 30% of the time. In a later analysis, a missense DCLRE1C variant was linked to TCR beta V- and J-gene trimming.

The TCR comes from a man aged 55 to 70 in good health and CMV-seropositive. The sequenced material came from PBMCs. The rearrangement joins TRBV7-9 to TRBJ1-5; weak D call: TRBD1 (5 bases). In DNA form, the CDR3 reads TGTGCCAGCAGCTTAGCGGGGGGGGGTCAGCCCCAGCATTTT. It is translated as CASSLAGGGQPQHF.